This T cell receptor beta chain stems from a study of liver allograft versus peripheral blood T cells (dated by TCRdb to 2019 to 2021). Notes on the research overall: In liver transplant recipients, the study looked at T cell receptor repertoires in the peripheral blood and set them against the repertoires found within the transplanted livers.

Study-level results and caveats: The T cell receptor repertoires within liver allografts were reported to be different from the T cell receptor repertoires detected in peripheral blood.

This clonotype has ten or more counts. Its antigen is unknown. Base qualities are not provided; no much larger clone lies one nucleotide away. V trim: 3 bases; J trim: 6 bases; unmatched bases: 8. From the germline V gene, CDR1 is KGHSH and CDR2 is LQKENI. From cysteine to phenylalanine, the CDR3 is 15 amino acids long. CDR3 DNA only is kept here, 45 bases in frame from base 1. Sequencing took place on an Illumina MiSeq. The public reads were quality trimmed at Q25 with fastp and then assembled into clones with MiXCR by TCRdb, keeping productive beta chains. A single entry per CDR3 protein holds the most common genes and DNA from its merged rows. For this sample the table gives fewer than 15,000 distinct CDR3 sequences, of which 15% to 20% were detected only once. The ten largest account for about 12% of the sample.

Recombination joined TRBV18 with TRBJ1-5, with 7 junctional bases fitting TRBD1. The sequence was obtained from a human patient who had a liver transplant. Following transplantation, T cells from the graft donor may be among those present. CDR3 protein: CASSPQAGGSQPQHF. The DNA is as follows: TGTGCCAGCTCACCGCAGGCAGGGGGAAGTCAGCCCCAGCATTTT. Extended through the reference TRBV18 and TRBJ1-5 proteins, this CDR3 yields the full variable domain: NAGVMQNPRHLVRRRGQEARLRCSPMKGHSHVYWYRQLPEEGLKFMVYLQKENIIDESGMPKERFSAEFPKEGPSILRIQQVVRGDSAAYFCASSPQAGGSQPQHFGDGTRLSIL.